The 18 T cell receptor beta chains below all came from one sample that was sequenced in a study of cytotoxic CD8 clonotypes in ibrutinib-treated CLL. Repertoires were generated with immunoSEQ multiplex PCR, while TCRdb's copy carries only in-frame clones and drops some. The data contain approximately 100,000 clones, around four fifths of them singletons. The sequencing here drew on PBMCs, taken after 12 months of ibrutinib treatment. Receptor source: a human donor with chronic lymphocytic leukemia.

This clone was seen a single time. This chain's CDR3 is CASSEAGFPPLAGYTF. CDR3 nucleotides: TGTGCCAGCAGTGAAGCGGGGTTCCCCCCCCTGGCTGGCTACACCTTC. The chain carries TRBV6-1 and TRBJ1-2; D is unresolved. Germline loops: CDR1 MNHNS, CDR2 SASEGT. Trimming pared 0 bases from V and 7 bases from J, leaving 18 bases between. The CDR3 runs to 16 residues.

This rearrangement joins TRBV25-1 to TRBJ1-2; TRBD1 aligns across 7 bases. Trimming cost V 2 bases and J 4 bases; bases outside gene matches: 1. The CDR3 is 13 residues long. Germline-derived CDR1 and CDR2 are MGHDK and SYGVNS. The CDR3 sequence is CASSEGDSYGYTF. In DNA, the CDR3 is TGTGCCAGCAGTGAAGGGGACAGCTATGGCTACACCTTC.

The chain employs TRBV9 and TRBJ2-3; D gene uncertain. With 5 bases removed from V and 0 bases from J, the gap between germline ends came to 10 bases. The CDR3 spans 14 residues. Looked up from germline, CDR1 is SGDLS and CDR2 is YYNGEE. CDR3 amino acids: CASSGLGSTDTQYF. The CDR3 DNA reads as TGTGCCAGCAGTGGGTTAGGGAGCACAGATACGCAGTATTTT.

The chain is built from TRBV7-2 and TRBJ2-1, with D unclear. V lost 5 bases and J lost 6, with 14 bases in between. The CDR3 is made up of 14 amino acids. Per germline, CDR1 SGHTA and CDR2 FQGNSA. CDR3 DNA: TGTGCCAGCAGCCCTGAGCAGATTTCCAATGAGCAGTTCTTC. Its protein is CASSPEQISNEQFF.

The CDR3 DNA follows: TGCGCCAGCAGCTTGAGGACAGGCAACACAGATACGCAGTATTTT. Protein product: CASSLRTGNTDTQYF. The V call is TRBV5-1, the J call TRBJ2-3; 7 nucleotides match TRBD1. Germline V gene sequence: CDR1 SGHRS, CDR2 YFSETQ. Trimming took 1 base from V and 2 from J; bases not matched to a gene: 4. The CDR3 has 15 amino acids.

The V gene is TRBV30, the J gene TRBJ2-7; possibly TRBD1 for D (5 bases). The germline CDR1 and CDR2 sequences are GTSNPN and SVGIG (reference sequence). The V gene lost 5 bases and the J gene lost 5 bases, with 13 bases spanning the gap. The CDR3 consists of 12 residues. This CDR3 is CAWARQLHEQYF. The CDR3 DNA reads TGTGCCTGGGCCAGACAGTTACACGAGCAGTACTTC.

V usage is TRBV11-2 and J usage is TRBJ1-4; TRBD1 agrees at 10 bases. With 1 base clipped from V and 10 bases from J, the junction kept 0 bases outside the gene matches. CDR3 size: 13 residues. Germline CDR1 and CDR2: SGHAT and FQNNGV. DNA for the CDR3: TGTGCCAGCAGCTTAGGGACAGGGGGAAAACTGTTTTTT. It yields the protein CASSLGTGGKLFF.

The chain has TRBV19 and TRBJ1-5; a weak D match, TRBD1 (5 bases). V was trimmed by 5 bases and J by 4 bases, leaving 15 bases between them. Germline V gene lookup returns CDR1 LNHDA and CDR2 SQIVND (reference sequence). The CDR3 extends over 15 amino acids. CDR3 protein: CASSPGGGMNQPQHF. CDR3 nucleotides: TGTGCCAGTAGTCCCGGGGGGGGAATGAATCAGCCCCAGCATTTT.

The chain carries TRBV7-9 and TRBJ2-7, with TRBD1 matching 8 bases. The germline CDR1 and CDR2 sequences are SEHNR and FQNEAQ (reference sequence). CDR3 length: 15 residues. The V and J ends lost 2 bases and 3 bases, in that order; junction bases with no gene match: 6. CDR3 nucleotides: TGTGCCAGCAGCTTAACGACAGGGGTGATCTACGAGCAGTACTTC. Translated, it gives CASSLTTGVIYEQYF.

This chain connects TRBV7-2 to TRBJ2-2; D may be TRBD1 (5 bases). Germline CDR1 SGHTA, CDR2 FQGNSA. The CDR3 is made up of 16 amino acids. V gave up 0 bases and J gave up 0 bases, with 8 bases separating them. Here the CDR3 reads CASSLASTANTGELFF. The DNA for the CDR3 is TGTGCCAGCAGCTTAGCTTCGACAGCGAACACCGGGGAGCTGTTTTTT.

The chain links TRBV7-2 to TRBJ1-1, with a tentative D call TRBD1 (5 bases). The CDR3 loop spans 13 amino acids. V lost 5 bases, J lost 5 bases, and 12 bases lay in between. CDR1 SGHTA and CDR2 FQGNSA come from the germline V gene. The CDR3 nucleotides are TGTGCCAGCAGCAAACAGGTGTCGACTGAAGCTTTCTTT. Translated, it gives CASSKQVSTEAFF.

V is TRBV6-6 and J is TRBJ1-5; D ambiguous. The ends were cut back, 8 bases at V and 3 bases at J, with 5 bases in the middle. Germline assignment: CDR1 MNHNY and CDR2 SVGAGI (reference sequence). This CDR3 has 11 amino acids. The CDR3 DNA reads as TGTGCCAGCGGGGTCAATCAGCCCCAGCATTTT. Encoded protein: CASGVNQPQHF.

The chain is built from TRBV11-1 and TRBJ1-1; 7 bases align to TRBD1. V was pared by 5 bases and J by 4 bases, with 10 bases of the junction left unmatched. The CDR3 contains 15 residues. CDR1 SGHAT and CDR2 FQDESV come from the germline V gene (reference sequence). CDR3 amino acids: CASSTDRALITEAFF. CDR3 in DNA: TGTGCCAGCAGCACAGACAGGGCCCTAATCACTGAAGCTTTCTTT.

The chain couples TRBV7-2 to TRBJ2-2; maybe TRBD2 (6 bases). The CDR3 has 16 amino acids. The germline V and J ends were trimmed by 7 bases and 4 bases, with 19 bases remaining between them. Germline V gene lookup returns CDR1 SGHTA and CDR2 FQGNSA. CDR3 nucleotides: TGTGCCAGCACCTGGGGGGTGGGGCGCGTCACCGGGGAGCTGTTTTTT. Translated, it gives CASTWGVGRVTGELFF.

V is TRBV7-2 and J is TRBJ2-1, with D unclear. The germline V gene has CDR1 SGHTA and CDR2 FQGNSA. Trimming removed 1 base at V and 0 bases at J, with 10 bases between. This CDR3 is 16 amino acids long. CDR3 protein: CASSLEPITSYNEQFF. In nucleotides, the CDR3 is TGTGCCAGCAGCTTAGAGCCCATCACCTCCTACAATGAGCAGTTCTTC.

The chain recombines TRBV30 with TRBJ2-7; D gene ambiguous. Trimming removed 1 base from V and 0 bases from J, with 7 bases in between. Germline V lookup: CDR1 GTSNPN, CDR2 SVGIG (reference sequence). The CDR3 sequence is 13 residues long. CDR3 region: CAWSGPPSYEQYF. CDR3 nucleotide sequence: TGTGCCTGGAGTGGGCCCCCCTCCTACGAGCAGTACTTC. Drawing the rest from reference TRBV30 and TRBJ2-7, the complete variable domain is SQTIHQWPATLVQPVGSPLSLECTVEGTSNPNLYWYRQAAGRGLQLLFYSVGIGQISSEVPQNLSASRPQDRQFILSSKKLLLSDSGFYLCAWSGPPSYEQYFGPGTRLTVT.

This clone was observed a few times. This chain links TRBV5-1 with TRBJ2-7; D could derive from TRBD1 or TRBD2 (5 bases each). Trimming shortened V by 5 bases and J by 3 bases, and 9 bases separated the two germline ends. CDR1 is SGHRS and CDR2 is YFSETQ in the germline V gene. The CDR3 runs to 12 residues. The CDR3 protein is CASREGYYEQYF. The DNA of the CDR3 is TGCGCCAGCAGAGAGGGGTACTACGAGCAGTACTTC.

The CDR3 loop is CASSAKTRLAGTSYEQYF. The DNA for the CDR3 is TGTGCCAGTAGTGCCAAAACCAGACTAGCGGGGACCTCCTACGAGCAGTACTTC. The chain links TRBV19 to TRBJ2-7, with TRBD2 matching 11 bases. Germline assignment: CDR1 LNHDA and CDR2 SQIVND (reference sequence). The CDR3 is 18 residues long. V trimming: 5 bases; J trimming: 0 bases; junction bases outside the gene matches: 12.